This entry describes one T cell receptor (beta chain). The antigen is unknown. This record belongs to a study of cytomegalovirus exposure and HLA in healthy donors. The germline gives CDR1 MGHRA, CDR2 YSYEKL. CDR3 length: 15 residues. The V segment lost 4 bases and the J segment 2 bases; nucleotides outside the gene matches: 3. Overall study findings and caveats: Among TCR beta chains, those listed as cytomegalovirus-associated numbered about 150.

Profiled with immunoSEQ multiplex PCR; TCRdb holds only in-frame clones, not every one. There are about 130,000 clones in the sample; just under 90% occur only once, and 3% to 3.5% lies in the top ten. From the 120-subject validation cohort, which was separate from the approximately 700-subject first cohort, the donors were drawn. This TCR derives from a man aged 25 to 40 in good health and CMV-seronegative. The rearrangement joins TRBV4-1 to TRBJ1-4, with 8 bases aligning to TRBD1. The sequencing input was PBMCs. For the CDR3, the DNA is TGCGCCAGCAGCCTCCCAGGGGGCACTAATGAAAAACTGTTTTTT. Its translation is CASSLPGGTNEKLFF.